The present TCR beta chain was sequenced within a study of control samples from healthy donors and cancer patients. The V gene lost 4 bases and the J gene lost 0 bases, with 3 bases spanning the gap. The CDR3 covers 12 residues. Clones were sequenced by immunoSEQ multiplex PCR, and TCRdb holds only the in-frame ones, with some missing. The sample lists about 80,000 clones; nearly 90% were seen once. This clone was seen a handful of times. This sequence was found in a woman in her forties or fifties in good health. The J gene is TRBJ1-2, the V gene TRBV12-3 or TRBV12-4; D is unresolved. The sample consisted of blood. CDR3 protein: CASSWANYGYTF. The DNA for the CDR3 is TGTGCCAGCAGTTGGGCTAACTATGGCTACACCTTC.